One sample yielded the 3 T cell receptor beta chains listed below, sequenced in a study of control samples from healthy donors and cancer patients. Generated by immunoSEQ multiplex PCR, the TCRdb table keeps only in-frame clones and is missing some. The table lists 250,000 to 300,000 clones, approximately 80% of them singletons. Sequencing was performed on PBMCs. The receptor source for this set is a woman aged 60 to 75 with lung cancer.

The CDR3 region is CASSSRTSGVQETQYF. The CDR3 nucleotides read TGTGCCAGCAGCTCGCGGACTAGCGGGGTACAAGAGACCCAGTACTTC. The chain joins TRBV11-2 to TRBJ2-5; 12 positions match TRBD2. Trimming cost V 4 bases and J 2 bases; bases outside gene matches: 5. CDR3 length: 16 residues. The germline V gene has CDR1 SGHAT and CDR2 FQNNGV.

The chain links TRBV14 to TRBJ2-3; D gene unclear. The germline V gene encodes CDR1 SGHDN and CDR2 FVKESK. V was pared by 4 bases and J by 4 bases, with 9 bases between. This CDR3 spans 13 amino acids. The CDR3 DNA reads as TGTGCCAGCAGCCCACTTCGGGCAGATACGCAGTATTTT. Protein: CASSPLRADTQYF.

V is TRBV11-2 and J is TRBJ2-4; D is perhaps TRBD1 (5 bases). Germline V gene lookup returns CDR1 SGHAT and CDR2 FQNNGV. The CDR3 totals 15 residues. The V end lost 2 bases, the J end lost 7 bases, and 15 bases lay between the germline ends. The DNA of the CDR3 is TGTGCCAGCAGCTTAAGGTGGCAGGGCGGCAACATTCAGTACTTC. This translates into CASSLRWQGGNIQYF.